Here is one TCR beta chain with its context. Its specificity is unknown. V shed 4 bases, J shed 5 bases, and the junction held 9 bases outside the gene matches. Germline CDR1 and CDR2: SGHDT and YYEEEE. The CDR3 loop spans 14 amino acids. The data were obtained in a study of OX40 agonist ivuxolimab in advanced cancers. Whole-study results and caveats: On average, CD8+ T cells showed a greater number of expanded clones than CD4+. Some nonresponders also had low normalized T-cell clonal expansion.

The repertoire was sequenced with immunoSEQ multiplex PCR; TCRdb's copy has only in-frame clones and lacks some. The profile shows some 100,000 clones, approximately 90% of them singletons. The sequences come from CD4+ or CD8+ T cells sorted from blood, collected in a trial of the OX40 agonist ivuxolimab. This TCR derives from an adult with an advanced solid tumor such as melanoma, head and neck, liver or kidney cancer. The chain joins TRBV5-6 to TRBJ2-7; TRBD1 matches at 7 bases. CDR3 amino acids: CASSVDRVADEQYF. CDR3 bases: TGTGCCAGCAGCGTAGACAGGGTGGCCGACGAGCAGTACTTC.